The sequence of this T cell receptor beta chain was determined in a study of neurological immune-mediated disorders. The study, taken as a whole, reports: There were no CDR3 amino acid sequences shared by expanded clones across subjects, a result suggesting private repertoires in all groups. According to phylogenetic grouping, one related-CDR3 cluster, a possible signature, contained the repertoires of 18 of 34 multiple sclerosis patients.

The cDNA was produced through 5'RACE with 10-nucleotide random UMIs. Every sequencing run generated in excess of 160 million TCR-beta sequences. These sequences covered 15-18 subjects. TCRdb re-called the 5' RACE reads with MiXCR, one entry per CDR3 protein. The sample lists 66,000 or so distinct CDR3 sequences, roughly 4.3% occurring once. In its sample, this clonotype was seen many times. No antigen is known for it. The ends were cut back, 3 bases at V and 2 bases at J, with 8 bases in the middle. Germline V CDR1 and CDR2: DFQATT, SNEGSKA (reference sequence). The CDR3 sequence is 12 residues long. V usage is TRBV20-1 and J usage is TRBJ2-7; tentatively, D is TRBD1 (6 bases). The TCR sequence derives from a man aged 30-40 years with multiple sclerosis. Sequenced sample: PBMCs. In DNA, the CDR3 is TGCAGTGCTAGCAGGACAGCCTACGAGCAGTACTTC. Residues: CSASRTAYEQYF.